These 6 T cell receptor beta chains share one sample of origin, sequenced in a study of blood T cells in healthy people across ages. Using a J-beta primer mix together with a sample-barcoded 5' primer, a second PCR was run for roughly 6 to 12 cycles. TCRdb redid the calling of the 5' RACE reads with MiXCR, one entry per CDR3 protein. The table lists 800,000 to 950,000 distinct CDR3 sequences, roughly 28% of them singletons, with roughly 10% in the top ten. Separately, the same data were catalogued under a study of T cells of mothers and their children.

The sequencing input was blood. Every receptor here comes from a woman in her 40s in good health.

This clonotype was recorded once. This chain links TRBV5-6 with TRBJ2-7, with D possibly being TRBD1 or TRBD2 (5 bases each). Per germline, CDR1 SGHDT and CDR2 YYEEEE. Trimming pared 4 bases from V and 10 bases from J, leaving 21 bases between. CDR3 length: 14 amino acids. CDR3 DNA: TGTGCCAGCAGCCACGGGACGCCCGCGTCTGGACAGTACTTC. The encoded protein is CASSHGTPASGQYF.

The chain couples TRBV18 to TRBJ2-7; 9 positions agree with TRBD1. CDR1 is KGHSH, CDR2 LQKENI, per germline. V shed 2 bases, J shed 5 bases, and the junction held 7 bases outside the gene matches. This CDR3 comprises 15 residues. The CDR3 coding sequence is TGTGCCAGCTCACCAGGGACAGGGTCTTTTGACGAGCAGTACTTC. It codes for CASSPGTGSFDEQYF.

The chain carries TRBV29-1 and TRBJ1-6; D is uncertain. Trimming shortened V by 4 bases and J by 9 bases, and 13 bases separated the two germline ends. The length of the CDR3 is 13 residues. Germline V gives CDR1 SQVTM, CDR2 ANQGSEA. The CDR3 bases are TGCAGCGTTGTTGATACACCGGGTTCACCCCTCCACTTT. As protein: CSVVDTPGSPLHF.

The V gene is TRBV4-2, the J gene TRBJ1-5; no firm D call. V was shortened by 3 bases and J by 0 bases, with 9 bases between the two germline ends. CDR3 length equals 15 residues. Germline V CDR1 and CDR2: LGHNA, YNFKEQ. The CDR3 spells CASSQETYSNQPQHF. In DNA form, the CDR3 reads TGTGCCAGCAGCCAGGAGACCTATAGCAATCAGCCCCAGCATTTT.

This clonotype was seen a handful of times. This sequence joins TRBV4-2 and TRBJ2-2; 8 bases fit TRBD1. This CDR3 has 15 amino acids. Per the germline V gene, CDR1 is LGHNA and CDR2 is YNFKEQ. The J segment lost 4 bases and the V segment lost 4 bases, leaving 5 bases of the junction unmatched. The DNA of the CDR3 is TGTGCCAGCAGCCGAGGACAGGGTAGCACCGGGGAGCTGTTTTTT. As protein: CASSRGQGSTGELFF.

In the case of this clonotype: A much larger clone differs from this one at a single base, so this may be a read error. The chain couples TRBV12-3 or TRBV12-4 to TRBJ1-1, with D possibly matching TRBD1 (5 bases). The CDR3 has 14 amino acids. V lost 7 bases and J 8 bases, leaving 20 bases between the germline ends. DNA for the CDR3: TGTGCCAGCACCCCGCGGGGCCTGAAGAGGGAAGCTTTCTTT. The encoded protein is CASTPRGLKREAFF.